This is a list of T cell receptor beta chains from one sample in a study of T-cell reconstitution after alpha-beta-depleted transplantation in children. TCRdb passed the PCR reads through MiXCR, listing each CDR3 protein once. The data show 350,000 to 400,000 distinct CDR3 sequences, around 20% seen once. The sample was PBMCs from the stem cell graft donor, taken from the stem cell graft. The receptors were sampled from a human donor who donated a stem cell graft to a child with acute myeloid leukemia. Both conserved end residues are part of each CDR3. Each record gives: J gene, V gene, clone size, D gene, CDR3 DNA, CDR3 protein. D genes are given only for firm matches. Clone size is shown for a subset of rows, as once, few, many or a class of expanded clone.

J: TRBJ1-6; V: TRBV20-1; size: few; D: .; DNA: TGCAGTGCTCCGGGCAGCCTTAATTCACCCCTCCACTTT; CDR3: CSAPGSLNSPLHF
J: TRBJ2-7; V: TRBV27; size: few; D: .; DNA: TGTGCCAGCAGTTTATCAACAGTAGAATCCTACGAGCAGTACTTC; CDR3: CASSLSTVESYEQYF
J: TRBJ2-1; V: TRBV20-1; size: few; D: TRBD2; DNA: TGCAGTGCTGCCGGGACTAGCGCTAGCTCCTACAATGAGCAGTTCTTC; CDR3: CSAAGTSASSYNEQFF
J: TRBJ2-3; V: TRBV12-3/TRBV12-4; size: many; D: .; DNA: TGTGCCACTTTGCGACTAAGCACAGATACGCAGTATTTT; CDR3: CATLRLSTDTQYF
J: TRBJ2-7; V: TRBV4-3; size: .; D: .; DNA: TGCGCCAGCAGCGGGCAGGGTCCCTACGAGCAGTACTTC; CDR3: CASSGQGPYEQYF
J: TRBJ2-5; V: TRBV12-3/TRBV12-4; size: .; D: .; DNA: TGTGCCAGCAGTCGCCCCGAAGAGACCCAGTACTTC; CDR3: CASSRPEETQYF
J: TRBJ2-2; V: TRBV24-1; size: .; D: .; DNA: TGTGCCACCAGTATGGGGGCGAACACCGGGGAGCTGTTTTTT; CDR3: CATSMGANTGELFF
J: TRBJ2-2; V: TRBV20-1; size: many; D: TRBD2; DNA: TGCAGTGCCGCCCCCCGGGGGGGCGACTTCACCGGGGAGCTGTTTTTT; CDR3: CSAAPRGGDFTGELFF
J: TRBJ2-7; V: TRBV19; size: many; D: .; DNA: TGTGCCAGTAGTCGAGACTTCCGGCGACGGATCAACTACGAGCAGTACTTC; CDR3: CASSRDFRRRINYEQYF
J: TRBJ1-1; V: TRBV30; size: few; D: .; DNA: TGTGCCTGGAGTGTTACACTTACAACTGAAGCTTTCTTT; CDR3: CAWSVTLTTEAFF
J: TRBJ2-5; V: TRBV29-1; size: many; D: TRBD2; DNA: TGCAGCGTTGACCCGGGGGGGGAGACCCAGTACTTC; CDR3: CSVDPGGETQYF
J: TRBJ1-4; V: TRBV20-1; size: .; D: TRBD1; DNA: TGCAGTGCCGAGGACAGGGTTCACGAAAAACTGTTTTTT; CDR3: CSAEDRVHEKLFF
J: TRBJ2-7; V: TRBV29-1; size: .; D: TRBD1; DNA: TGCAGCGTTGAGCCCGCCCAGGGGGCCGGCGAGCAGTACTTC; CDR3: CSVEPAQGAGEQYF
J: TRBJ2-3; V: TRBV28; size: few; D: .; DNA: TGTGCCAGCAGTTTCCCAAGGGCTGCGGATACGCAGTATTTT; CDR3: CASSFPRAADTQYF
J: TRBJ1-6; V: TRBV4-1; size: .; D: .; DNA: TGCGCCAGCAGCCAAGAGGACATTAATTCACCCCTCCACTTT; CDR3: CASSQEDINSPLHF
J: TRBJ1-5; V: TRBV28; size: few; D: TRBD1; DNA: TGTGCCAGCAGTCGGGGACAGGATAGCAATCAGCCCCAGCATTTT; CDR3: CASSRGQDSNQPQHF
J: TRBJ2-3; V: TRBV4-2; size: .; D: TRBD2; DNA: TGTGCCAGCAGCCAAGAACGAGCGGGACCTATCACAGATACGCAGTATTTT; CDR3: CASSQERAGPITDTQYF
J: TRBJ2-7; V: TRBV12-3/TRBV12-4; size: many; D: .; DNA: TGTGCCAGCAGTTTAGATCCCGGGCGGGAAGACGAGCAGTACTTC; CDR3: CASSLDPGREDEQYF
J: TRBJ2-1; V: TRBV20-1; size: many; D: .; DNA: TGCAGTGCTATTCGTGGCCCCGGGAGCCACTCCTACAATGAGCAGTTCTTC; CDR3: CSAIRGPGSHSYNEQFF
J: TRBJ2-1; V: TRBV21-1; size: few; D: .; DNA: TGTGCCAGCAGCTCCCACTGGGGGGGGAGGGCCTCGGAATACAATGAGCAGTTCTTC; CDR3: CASSSHWGGRASEYNEQFF
J: TRBJ2-5; V: TRBV20-1; size: .; D: TRBD2; DNA: TGCAGTGCCGGGACTAGCGGATCGGAGACCCAGTACTTC; CDR3: CSAGTSGSETQYF
J: TRBJ1-5; V: TRBV28; size: .; D: .; DNA: TGTGCCAGCAGTTTAAGTTTGGTAGGGGGACAAAATCAGCCCCAGCATTTT; CDR3: CASSLSLVGGQNQPQHF
J: TRBJ2-7; V: TRBV2; size: once; D: .; DNA: TGTGCCAGCAGGAACGTCGTGACCTACGAGCAGTACTTC; CDR3: CASRNVVTYEQYF
J: TRBJ2-7; V: TRBV29-1; size: few; D: TRBD1; DNA: TGCAGCGTTGAAGATCCTAACAGGGGAAGCTCCTACGAGCAGTACTTC; CDR3: CSVEDPNRGSSYEQYF
J: TRBJ2-5; V: TRBV15; size: few; D: .; DNA: TGTGCCACCAGCAGAGAGAGGCTAGTGAGGGAAGAGACCCAGTACTTC; CDR3: CATSRERLVREETQYF
J: TRBJ2-2; V: TRBV6-1; size: many; D: .; DNA: TGTGCCAGCAGTGATAGGGTAACGGGGGAGCTGTTTTTT; CDR3: CASSDRVTGELFF
J: TRBJ2-3; V: TRBV12-3/TRBV12-4; size: .; D: TRBD1; DNA: TGTGCCAGCAGGGGACAGGGAACATACACAGATACGCAGTATTTT; CDR3: CASRGQGTYTDTQYF
J: TRBJ2-1; V: TRBV12-3/TRBV12-4; size: many; D: TRBD2; DNA: TGTGCCAGCAGTGGGACTAGCGGGAGGACGTTCTTC; CDR3: CASSGTSGRTFF
J: TRBJ2-1; V: TRBV29-1; size: .; D: .; DNA: TGCAGCGTTGAAGAAATCGGGAATGAGCAGTTCTTC; CDR3: CSVEEIGNEQFF
J: TRBJ2-1; V: TRBV20-1; size: many; D: TRBD1; DNA: TGCAGTGCTAGACTCGGGACAGGGTCGAATGAGCAGTTCTTC; CDR3: CSARLGTGSNEQFF
J: TRBJ2-5; V: TRBV20-1; size: few; D: .; DNA: TGCAGTGCTCCCACCGAGGAAATTGACGAGACCCAGTACTTC; CDR3: CSAPTEEIDETQYF
J: TRBJ2-5; V: TRBV20-1; size: few; D: TRBD2; DNA: TGCAGTGCTAGACCTACTAGCGGAGATCAAGAGACCCAGTACTTC; CDR3: CSARPTSGDQETQYF
J: TRBJ2-2; V: TRBV18; size: few; D: TRBD1; DNA: TGTGCCAGCTCACCCGAGGACAGGAGGCCGAACACCGGGGAGCTGTTTTTT; CDR3: CASSPEDRRPNTGELFF
J: TRBJ2-3; V: TRBV7-2; size: many; D: .; DNA: TGTGCCAGCAGCCTACTTACTACGCAGTATTTT; CDR3: CASSLLTTQYF
J: TRBJ2-5; V: TRBV12-3/TRBV12-4; size: many; D: TRBD2; DNA: TGTGCCAGCAGCGTAGCGGGAAGCGAGACCCAGTACTTC; CDR3: CASSVAGSETQYF
J: TRBJ2-3; V: TRBV6-5; size: many; D: TRBD2; DNA: TGTGCCAGCAGTTATCGACTAGCGGGAGAGATAGATACGCAGTATTTT; CDR3: CASSYRLAGEIDTQYF
J: TRBJ2-3; V: TRBV11-2; size: .; D: TRBD2; DNA: TGTGCCAGCAGCTTCTACATAGCGGGAGAAACAGATACGCAGTATTTT; CDR3: CASSFYIAGETDTQYF
J: TRBJ1-6; V: TRBV20-1; size: few; D: .; DNA: TGCAGTGCTAGAGATTCCCCGGGGCGGGATTCACCCCTCCACTTT; CDR3: CSARDSPGRDSPLHF
J: TRBJ2-5; V: TRBV4-3; size: .; D: .; DNA: TGCGCCAGCAGCCAAGATTTTTTGCGGCGCCCTTTCCAAGAGACCCAGTACTTC; CDR3: CASSQDFLRRPFQETQYF
J: TRBJ2-3; V: TRBV10-3; size: many; D: .; DNA: TGTGCCATCAGGTTTAGCGGTAGCACAGATACGCAGTATTTT; CDR3: CAIRFSGSTDTQYF
J: TRBJ2-3; V: TRBV7-2; size: few; D: .; DNA: TGTGCCAGCAGCTCCCTTTCTAGCACAGATACGCAGTATTTT; CDR3: CASSSLSSTDTQYF